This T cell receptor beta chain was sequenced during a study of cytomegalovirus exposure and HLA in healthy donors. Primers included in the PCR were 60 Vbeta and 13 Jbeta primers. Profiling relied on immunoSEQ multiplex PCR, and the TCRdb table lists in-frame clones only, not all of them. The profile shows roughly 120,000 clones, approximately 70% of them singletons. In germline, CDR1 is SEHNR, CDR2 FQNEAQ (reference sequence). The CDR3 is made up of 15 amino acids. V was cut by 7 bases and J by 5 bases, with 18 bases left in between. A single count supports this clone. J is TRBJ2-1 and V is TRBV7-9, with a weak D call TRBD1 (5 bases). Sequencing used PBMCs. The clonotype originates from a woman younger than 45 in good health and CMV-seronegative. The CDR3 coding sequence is TGTGCCAGCACTGTCGGTGGGGCCCTCGACAATGAGCAGTTCTTC. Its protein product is CASTVGGALDNEQFF.